Listed below are T cell receptor beta chains from one sample, sequenced in a study of molecular identifiers for immune sequencing clone quantification. TCRdb itself ran the PCR reads through MiXCR, one entry per CDR3 protein. The sample yields 9,500 to 15,000 distinct CDR3 sequences, more than 15% seen once. The material sequenced was naive CD8+ T cells from blood, with Jurkat cell RNA spiked in. The receptors come from a human donor in good health. Some libraries in this study had Jurkat cell RNA spiked in. CDR3s include the opening cysteine and the closing phenylalanine or tryptophan. Fields, in order: D gene, V gene, J gene, clone size, CDR3 protein, CDR3 DNA. D genes are given only for firm matches. Clone size, where shown, is once, few, many, or a class for clones that have expanded.

TRBD2	TRBV7-9	TRBJ2-1	many	CASSPHAGGLWYEQFF	TGTGCCAGCAGCCCCCATGCGGGAGGGTTATGGTATGAGCAGTTCTTC
.	TRBV7-2	TRBJ2-5	medium-sized	CASSLGSLAFETQYF	TGTGCCAGCAGCCTGGGGAGTCTAGCCTTCGAGACCCAGTACTTC
.	TRBV29-1	TRBJ2-7	.	CSVGTGDAYEQYF	TGCAGCGTTGGGACTGGCGACGCCTACGAGCAGTACTTC
TRBD1	TRBV27	TRBJ2-6	many	CASSPQGAGSGANVLTF	TGTGCCAGCAGTCCCCAGGGGGCTGGCTCTGGGGCCAACGTCCTGACTTTC
.	TRBV15	TRBJ2-1	medium-sized	CATSIGFHLLSSYNEQFF	TGTGCCACCAGCATAGGGTTTCACTTACTGAGCTCCTACAATGAGCAGTTCTTC
TRBD1	TRBV12-3/TRBV12-4	TRBJ1-1	.	CASSLALGGQGRLGTEAFF	TGTGCCAGCAGTTTAGCGCTAGGGGGACAGGGAAGATTGGGGACTGAAGCTTTCTTT
.	TRBV20-1	TRBJ2-1	many	CSARDPGLSYNEQFF	TGCAGTGCTAGAGATCCCGGGCTCTCCTACAATGAGCAGTTCTTC
.	TRBV4-1	TRBJ2-7	few	CASSLDQAYEQYF	TGCGCCAGCAGCCTCGACCAAGCTTACGAGCAGTACTTC
.	TRBV20-1	TRBJ2-5	medium-sized	CSAPLTGESFMETQYF	TGCAGTGCTCCCCTAACGGGAGAGTCTTTTATGGAGACCCAGTACTTC
.	TRBV5-3	TRBJ1-2	few	CASSQDISYGYTF	TGTGCCAGCAGCCAGGACATTTCCTATGGCTACACCTTC
TRBD2	TRBV29-1	TRBJ2-2	medium-sized	CSVETSETNTGELFF	TGCAGCGTTGAGACTAGCGAGACGAACACCGGGGAGCTGTTTTTT
.	TRBV20-1	TRBJ2-1	many	CSLIGGNEQFF	TGCAGCCTGATCGGGGGAAATGAGCAGTTCTTC
TRBD1	TRBV19	TRBJ2-6	medium-sized	CASSIRDRGGSGANVLTF	TGTGCCAGTAGTATAAGGGACAGGGGTGGCTCTGGGGCCAACGTCCTGACTTTC
.	TRBV19	TRBJ2-2	many	CASRALVGTGELFF	TGTGCCAGTAGAGCGCTAGTAGGCACCGGGGAGCTGTTTTTT
.	TRBV27	TRBJ2-7	medium-sized	CASSPRGRGSYEQYF	TGTGCCAGCAGTCCGCGGGGCAGGGGGTCCTACGAGCAGTACTTC
.	TRBV29-1	TRBJ2-2	medium-sized	CSVIGTGELFF	TGCAGCGTTATAGGCACCGGGGAGCTGTTTTTT
TRBD1	TRBV7-9	TRBJ2-1	few	CASNSPPTGEPTDYNEQFF	TGTGCCAGCAACTCCCCCCCGACAGGGGAGCCCACAGACTACAATGAGCAGTTCTTC
.	TRBV4-1	TRBJ2-1	many	CASSSGPYNEQFF	TGCGCCAGCAGCTCCGGGCCCTACAATGAGCAGTTCTTC
TRBD2	TRBV7-6	TRBJ2-3	.	CAGSSLTSVRDTQYF	TGTGCCGGCAGCTCCCTGACTAGCGTTAGAGATACGCAGTATTTC
TRBD2	TRBV4-1	TRBJ2-7	many	CASSRYVAGSYEQYF	TGCGCCAGCAGCCGTTATGTAGCGGGATCTTACGAGCAGTACTTC
.	TRBV29-1	TRBJ1-1	many	CSVPQGTEAFF	TGCAGCGTTCCACAGGGCACTGAAGCTTTCTTT
.	TRBV7-9	TRBJ2-2	many	CASSYPVGIVGELFF	TGTGCCAGCAGTTATCCAGTGGGGATTGTCGGGGAGCTGTTTTTT
.	TRBV7-6	TRBJ2-7	.	CASSLYENSYEQYF	TGTGCCAGCAGCTTATATGAAAACTCCTACGAGCAGTACTTC
.	TRBV4-2	TRBJ1-1	medium-sized	CASSQDPGVGAEAFF	TGTGCCAGCAGCCAAGATCCCGGGGTTGGGGCTGAAGCTTTCTTT
.	TRBV11-2	TRBJ2-5	many	CASSQTRPETQYF	TGTGCCAGCAGCCAGACCCGGCCGGAGACCCAGTACTTC
.	TRBV15	TRBJ2-7	many	CATSRFKGPARYEQYF	TGTGCCACCAGCAGATTCAAGGGGCCAGCTCGATACGAGCAGTACTTC
TRBD1	TRBV12-3/TRBV12-4	TRBJ2-5	.	CASSSRTGGPETQYF	TGTGCCAGCAGTTCCCGGACAGGGGGCCCAGAGACCCAGTACTTC
.	TRBV4-1	TRBJ2-1	medium-sized	CASSQETSYNEQFF	TGCGCCAGCAGCCAAGAAACTAGCTACAATGAGCAGTTCTTC
.	TRBV12-3/TRBV12-4	TRBJ2-7	.	CASSKHFPGPFELYF	TGTGCCAGCAGCAAACACTTCCCGGGCCCCTTCGAGCTGTACTTC
.	TRBV12-3/TRBV12-4	TRBJ1-1	many	CASSLDRSGSEAFF	TGTGCCAGCAGTTTAGACAGGTCAGGCTCTGAAGCTTTCTTT
.	TRBV5-6	TRBJ2-2	.	CASSLHSGELFF	TGTGCCAGCAGCCTGCACTCCGGGGAGCTGTTTTTT
.	TRBV23-1	TRBJ2-3	.	CASSQQRSGSLTYTQYF	TGCGCCAGCAGTCAACAACGCTCGGGCAGCCTCACATATACGCAGTATTTT
.	TRBV27	TRBJ2-7	.	CASRYQGLLAYEQYF	TGTGCCAGCAGATACCAGGGACTTTTAGCCTACGAGCAGTACTTC
TRBD2	TRBV13	TRBJ2-5	medium-sized	CASSPAGGLDETQYF	TGTGCCAGCAGCCCGGCGGGGGGACTAGACGAGACCCAGTACTTC
TRBD2	TRBV5-3	TRBJ2-7	.	CASSLMGGRLLYF	TGTGCCAGCAGCTTGATGGGCGGGAGGTTACTGTACTTC
.	TRBV12-3/TRBV12-4	TRBJ2-1	many	CASSQPQRRGEQFF	TGTGCCAGCAGTCAACCCCAAAGGCGCGGTGAGCAGTTCTTC
.	TRBV7-2	TRBJ2-7	medium-sized	CASSLTPYEQYF	TGTGCCAGCAGCCTTACCCCCTACGAGCAGTACTTC
.	TRBV24-1	TRBJ2-1	many	CATSSQGLDNEQFF	TGTGCCACCAGTAGCCAAGGACTTGACAATGAGCAGTTCTTC
TRBD1	TRBV15	TRBJ1-6	many	CATSTSVDRGPSPLHF	TGTGCCACCAGCACCTCCGTGGACAGGGGGCCATCACCCCTCCACTTT
.	TRBV20-1	TRBJ2-1	.	CSARNSGDYNEQFF	TGCAGTGCTAGAAATAGCGGAGACTACAATGAGCAGTTCTTC
TRBD2	TRBV30	TRBJ2-3	medium-sized	CAWSGSSGDTQYF	TGTGCCTGGAGTGGATCTAGCGGGGATACGCAGTATTTT
.	TRBV21-1	TRBJ1-1	few	CASSLPGGAGQGRTEAFF	TGTGCCAGCAGCTTACCAGGGGGGGCGGGACAGGGCCGCACTGAAGCTTTCTTT
.	TRBV7-8	TRBJ2-5	many	CASSLAIQETQYF	TGTGCCAGCAGCTTAGCTATCCAAGAGACCCAGTACTTC
.	TRBV6-6	TRBJ2-2	.	CASSNPRTAPNSSGELLF	TGTGCCAGCAGTAACCCCAGGACAGCCCCGAATTCGTCCGGGGAGCTGCTTTTT
.	TRBV29-1	TRBJ1-3	medium-sized	CSATTGNTIYF	TGCAGCGCGACTACTGGAAACACCATATATTTT
TRBD1	TRBV5-6	TRBJ2-2	many	CASSSDRGPTGELFF	TGTGCCAGCAGTTCGGACAGGGGGCCCACCGGGGAGCTGTTTTTT
TRBD1	TRBV9	TRBJ2-7	many	CASSGPDRGSYEQYF	TGTGCCAGCAGCGGGCCGGACAGGGGTTCCTACGAGCAGTACTTC
TRBD1	TRBV6-1	TRBJ1-6	many	CASSETTGNNSPLHF	TGTGCCAGCAGTGAAACGACAGGGAATAATTCACCCCTCCACTTT
.	TRBV7-9	TRBJ2-2	many	CASSSGGELFF	TGTGCCAGCAGCTCGGGGGGGGAGCTGTTTTTT
.	TRBV5-1	TRBJ1-2	many	CASSAIGAGSGYTF	TGCGCCAGCAGCGCTATTGGGGCAGGGAGCGGCTACACCTTC
.	TRBV28	TRBJ1-5	medium-sized	CASSLAASYSNQPQHF	TGTGCCAGCAGTTTGGCGGCTAGCTATAGCAATCAGCCCCAGCATTTT
.	TRBV29-1	TRBJ2-7	medium-sized	CSVIYRSYEQYF	TGCAGCGTTATATACAGGAGTTACGAGCAGTACTTC
.	TRBV9	TRBJ2-1	few	CASSVVPGPYNEQFF	TGTGCCAGCAGCGTAGTCCCAGGACCCTACAATGAGCAGTTCTTC
TRBD1	TRBV7-9	TRBJ2-7	many	CASSLGQGFSYEQYF	TGTGCCAGCAGCTTAGGACAGGGGTTTAGCTACGAGCAGTACTTC
.	TRBV7-9	TRBJ2-1	many	CASSLVGNLYNEQFF	TGTGCCAGCAGCTTAGTCGGGAACTTATACAATGAGCAGTTCTTC